The following is a T cell receptor beta chain sequence with its context. Two negative PCRs, clearance, or symptom resolution characterized the recovered Cohort 3 donors. This record comes from a study of blood T cell repertoires in COVID-19. V gave up 0 bases and J gave up 4 bases, with 15 bases separating them. The germline V gene encodes CDR1 SGDLS and CDR2 YYNGEE. There are 16 residues in the CDR3. Repertoires were generated with immunoSEQ multiplex PCR, while TCRdb's copy carries only in-frame clones and drops some. The sample has roughly 170,000 clones, approximately 77% seen once. The receptor was derived from a man aged 60 to 69 who had recovered from COVID-19. J is TRBJ2-3 and V is TRBV9; tentative D call: TRBD1 (5 bases). Sequencing used PBMCs or T cells enriched from blood (not recorded which). Written as DNA, the CDR3 is TGTGCCAGCAGCGTAGATCAGGGTGGGCGGTCAGATACGCAGTATTTT. Amino acids: CASSVDQGGRSDTQYF.